The TCR beta chain described here comes from a study of Graves' ophthalmopathy and Graves' hyperthyroidism. The table lists this clonotype with many counts. What it binds is unknown. With a duration under 3 months, ophthalmopathy in the donors showed moderate-to-severe activity, CAS ≥3 and NOSPECS ≥4. Excluded: other autoimmune disease, uncontrolled infection, pregnancy or lactation. Thyroid ultrasound, orbital computed tomography, TRAb, serum thyroxine and clinical symptoms formed the basis of diagnosis. Amplified material comprised TCR beta CDR3 regions derived from RNA transcripts. HTBI primers were employed in first-round RT-PCR, then a second-round multiplex PCR followed. TCRdb recomputed calls from the multiplex PCR reads with MiXCR, one row per CDR3 protein. The data show about 220,000 distinct CDR3 sequences, about a fifth seen once. Study-level points and caveats: Most clonotypes expanded in thyroid above 0.001 frequency were present in blood too.

CDR3 length: 16 amino acids. The ends were cut back, 7 bases at V and 6 bases at J, with 24 bases in the middle. The source of this sequence is a woman aged 50 to 60 with Graves' ophthalmopathy. The chain links TRBV12-3 or TRBV12-4 to TRBJ1-2; D is ambiguous. The sample consisted of peripheral blood. In DNA form, the CDR3 reads TGTGCCAGCACCTACCAGGCAGGCAGGAAGATCAATGGCTACACCTTC. Its translation: CASTYQAGRKINGYTF.